These 23 T cell receptor beta chains share one sample of origin, sequenced in a study of identical twins. TCRdb ran MiXCR on the 5' RACE reads and lists one entry per CDR3 protein. The sample contains 500,000 to 650,000 distinct CDR3 sequences, about a fifth of which appear only once. This sample was shared with a second study, whose subject was yellow fever vaccine responses in identical twins.

Sequencing was done on a sample of CD4+ T cells sorted from blood. These TCRs come from a woman aged 18-29 years in good health.

The CDR3 reads CASRYTSAETTGELFF. Written as DNA, the CDR3 is TGTGCCAGCAGGTATACTAGCGCAGAAACCACCGGGGAGCTGTTTTTT. V and J are TRBV6-5 and TRBJ2-2, with 7 bases identical to TRBD2. After removal of 6 bases from V and 4 bases from J, the junction contained 11 bases not matched to a gene. CDR1 is MNHEY and CDR2 is SVGAGI in the germline V gene. The CDR3 contains 16 residues.

This clonotype occurred a few times. J is TRBJ2-1 and V is TRBV12-5, with D perhaps assigned TRBD1 or TRBD2 (6 bases each). V dropped 1 base and J dropped 4 bases, with 17 bases sitting between them. This CDR3 has 17 amino acids. Germline CDR1 and CDR2: LGHNT and FRNRAP. CDR3 DNA: TGTGCTAGTGGTTTGGAACGGGGGCCAATCCGATACAATGAGCAGTTCTTC. Amino acid sequence: CASGLERGPIRYNEQFF. The full variable domain, its missing parts supplied by reference TRBV12-5 and TRBJ2-1, is DARVTQTPRHKVTEMGQEVTMRCQPILGHNTVFWYRQTMMQGLELLAYFRNRAPLDDSGMPKDRFSAEMPDATLATLKIQPSEPRDSAVYFCASGLERGPIRYNEQFFGPGTRLTVL.

V usage is TRBV5-5 and J usage is TRBJ2-2, with D perhaps matching TRBD1 (6 bases). Germline CDR1 and CDR2: SGHKS and YYEKEE (reference sequence). This CDR3 has 16 residues. V was trimmed by 4 bases and J by 0 bases, leaving 13 bases between them. CDR3 sequence reads: CASSAGQPANTGELFF. As DNA, the CDR3 is TGTGCCAGCAGCGCAGGACAGCCCGCGAACACCGGGGAGCTGTTTTTT.

A few counts support this clonotype. The chain couples TRBV7-8 to TRBJ2-5, with 8 bases matching TRBD1. The germline V gene encodes CDR1 SGHVS and CDR2 FQNEAQ. V shed 5 bases, J shed 10 bases, and the junction held 12 bases outside the gene matches. This CDR3 spans 14 amino acids. The CDR3 protein is CASSMGQVLAGQYF. DNA for the CDR3: TGTGCCAGCAGCATGGGACAGGTTCTCGCGGGCCAGTACTTC.

The V call is TRBV28, the J call TRBJ2-7, with D perhaps matching TRBD2 (6 bases). V was trimmed by 8 bases and J by 0 bases, leaving 8 bases between them. The germline gives CDR1 MDHEN, CDR2 SYDVKM. The CDR3 extends over 12 amino acids. DNA for the CDR3: TGTGCCAGCCGGACTACCTCCTACGAGCAGTACTTC. Translation gives CASRTTSYEQYF.

This clonotype was found a few times. The chain recombines TRBV7-2 with TRBJ2-2, with no clear D. Trimming pared 2 bases from V and 2 bases from J, leaving 12 bases between. This CDR3 has 16 residues. Germline V gives CDR1 SGHTA, CDR2 FQGNSA. The CDR3 spells CASSLTAVTNTGELFF. The DNA of the CDR3 is TGTGCCAGCAGCTTAACGGCGGTAACAAACACCGGGGAGCTGTTTTTT.

The chain couples TRBV2 to TRBJ2-7, with D perhaps TRBD1 (6 bases). Germline-derived CDR1 and CDR2 are SNHLY and FYNNEI. There are 13 residues in the CDR3. Trimming took 5 bases from V and 4 from J, leaving 12 bases between them. CDR3 sequence: CASSRTDSYEQYV. The DNA of the CDR3 is TGTGCCAGCAGTCGGACGGACAGTTACGAGCAGTACGTC.

On this clonotype: At one end, the junction sequence differs from germline, possibly due to a read error. J is TRBJ2-2 and V is TRBV20-1; 12 nucleotides match TRBD2. Germline lookup yields CDR1 DFQATT and CDR2 SNEGSKA (reference sequence). The CDR3 runs to 16 residues. The CDR3 region is CCARLAGAPNTGELFF. CDR3 nucleotide sequence: TGCTGTGCTAGACTAGCGGGGGCACCGAACACCGGGGAGCTGTTTTTT.

Many counts were recorded for this clonotype. V and J are TRBV5-1 and TRBJ2-1; D uncertain. The CDR3 contains 14 residues. Trimming took off 0 bases at V and 7 bases at J, with 11 bases between the two ends. Germline V gene data show CDR1 as SGHRS and CDR2 as YFSETQ. CDR3 nucleotides: TGCGCCAGCAGCTTGGGGCAGTCAACAAATGAGCAGTTCTTC. Protein sequence: CASSLGQSTNEQFF.

This clonotype was found a few times. The rearrangement links TRBV20-1 to TRBJ2-1, with TRBD2 matching over 7 bases. J lost 1 base, V lost 5 bases, and 5 bases had no gene match. Germline V CDR1 and CDR2: DFQATT, SNEGSKA (reference sequence). The CDR3 is made up of 14 amino acids. The CDR3 reads CSAPSGKSYNEQFF. CDR3 DNA: TGCAGTGCTCCGAGCGGGAAATCCTACAATGAGCAGTTCTTC.

This clonotype was seen only a few times. The V gene is TRBV18, the J gene TRBJ2-7; D is unresolved. The CDR3 runs to 14 residues. Germline V gene lookup returns CDR1 KGHSH and CDR2 LQKENI. V lost 6 bases and J lost 0, with 12 bases in between. CDR3 sequence reads: CASSLTESSYEQYF. The CDR3 DNA reads TGTGCCAGCTCCCTGACTGAGAGCTCCTACGAGCAGTACTTC.

This chain uses TRBV5-1 with TRBJ1-1; D is possibly TRBD1 (5 bases). Trimming cost V 0 bases and J 0 bases, with 12 bases left between them. Germline loops: CDR1 SGHRS, CDR2 YFSETQ. The CDR3 loop spans 16 amino acids. The CDR3 spells CASSLVLGGMNTEAFF. DNA of the CDR3: TGCGCCAGCAGCTTGGTCCTTGGGGGGATGAACACTGAAGCTTTCTTT.

The V gene is TRBV24-1, the J gene TRBJ2-1, with TRBD2 identical over 7 bases. V was pared by 3 bases and J by 8 bases, with 9 bases of the junction left unmatched. Germline lookup yields CDR1 KGHDR and CDR2 SFDVKD. The CDR3 length is 15 residues. Written as DNA, the CDR3 is TGTGCCACCAGTGATAGCGGGGCCGGGGGTGATGAGCAGTTCTTC. As protein: CATSDSGAGGDEQFF.

This clonotype was observed at least ten times. The rearrangement uses TRBV4-2 and TRBJ1-4; tentative D call: TRBD1 (6 bases). V was cut by 4 bases and J by 0 bases, with 15 bases left in between. Germline CDR1 LGHNA, CDR2 YNFKEQ. This CDR3 has 17 residues. CDR3 region: CASSPLGGPSTNEKLFF. CDR3 bases: TGTGCCAGCAGCCCACTGGGGGGGCCCTCAACTAATGAAAAACTGTTTTTT.

The chain has TRBV5-1 and TRBJ1-3, with no clear D. Trimming removed 0 bases from V and 3 bases from J, with 7 bases in between. The CDR3 spans 14 residues. Germline V gene data show CDR1 as SGHRS and CDR2 as YFSETQ. The CDR3 spells CASSLGGFGNTIYF. DNA for the CDR3: TGCGCCAGCAGCTTGGGGGGTTTTGGAAACACCATATATTTT. Looking up the rest from reference TRBV5-1 and TRBJ1-3 gives the full variable domain: KAGVTQTPRYLIKTRGQQVTLSCSPISGHRSVSWYQQTPGQGLQFLFEYFSETQRNKGNFPGRFSGRQFSNSRSEMNVSTLELGDSALYLCASSLGGFGNTIYFGEGSWLTVV.

The gene calls are TRBV10-3 and TRBJ2-2; the D is unclear. Germline loops: CDR1 ENHRY, CDR2 SYGVKD. This CDR3 is 15 amino acids long. V lost 0 bases, J lost 7 bases, and 12 bases lay in between. This chain's CDR3 is CAISESTLVGGELFF. In nucleotides, the CDR3 is TGTGCCATCAGTGAGTCGACCCTAGTAGGCGGGGAGCTGTTTTTT.

The V and J genes are TRBV3-1 and TRBJ2-3; D is possibly TRBD2 (5 bases). Germline V gene data show CDR1 as LGHDT and CDR2 as YNNKEL (reference sequence). CDR3 length equals 16 residues. V shed 2 bases and J shed 3 bases, with 15 bases lying between them. The CDR3 protein is CASSQYLQGRTDTQYF. The DNA of the CDR3 is TGTGCCAGCAGCCAATACCTTCAAGGGAGAACAGATACGCAGTATTTT.

The V call is TRBV5-8, the J call TRBJ2-3, with D hard to call. V was trimmed by 2 bases and J by 6 bases, leaving 19 bases between them. This CDR3 has 16 residues. Germline assignment: CDR1 SGHTS and CDR2 YDEGEE. DNA of the CDR3: TGTGCCAGCAGCTTTACGACCTCCTCCGTTGTGGATACGCAGTATTTT. Protein sequence: CASSFTTSSVVDTQYF.

The V and J genes are TRBV15 and TRBJ2-5, with TRBD2 identical over 7 bases. Germline CDR1 and CDR2: LNHNV and YYDKDF (reference sequence). This CDR3 contains 16 residues. Germline trimming cut 2 bases from V and 2 bases from J; bases unmatched to any gene: 8. CDR3 in amino acids: CATSRRQGAGQETQYF. The DNA of the CDR3 is TGTGCCACCAGCAGACGGCAGGGAGCGGGGCAAGAGACCCAGTACTTC.

V and J are TRBV6-1 and TRBJ2-2; 7 bases map to TRBD1. Trimming removed 2 bases from V and 4 bases from J; junction bases left unmatched: 7. The germline V gene encodes CDR1 MNHNS and CDR2 SASEGT. There are 16 residues in the CDR3. CDR3 nucleotides: TGTGCCAGCAGTGAAAATCTTGCAGGGGGCACCGGGGAGCTGTTTTTT. Translating it yields CASSENLAGGTGELFF.

This clonotype was seen a handful of times. The chain uses TRBV5-5 and TRBJ2-6; weak D call: TRBD1 (6 bases). The germline V gene encodes CDR1 SGHKS and CDR2 YYEKEE (reference sequence). The CDR3 is 15 amino acids. The V end was cut by 4 bases, the J end by 0 bases, with 8 bases between. The CDR3 is CASSTGFSGANVLTF. The CDR3 DNA reads as TGTGCCAGCAGCACAGGGTTCTCTGGGGCCAACGTCCTGACTTTC.

This clonotype was seen a few times. The genes are TRBV7-8 and TRBJ1-1, with TRBD1 as a possible D gene (5 bases). V lost 5 bases and J 1 base, leaving 14 bases between the germline ends. The germline CDR1 and CDR2 sequences are SGHVS and FQNEAQ. The CDR3 loop spans 15 amino acids. CDR3 sequence: CASSPAGWSNTEAFF. CDR3 sequence (DNA): TGTGCCAGCAGCCCAGCAGGGTGGTCGAACACTGAAGCTTTCTTT.

This clonotype was counted only a few times. CDR3 in DNA: TGTGCCACCAGTGATTCCCAAGGACTAGCGGGAAACAATGAGCAGTTCTTC. Its protein is CATSDSQGLAGNNEQFF. The chain is built from TRBV24-1 and TRBJ2-1, with 12 bases that match TRBD2. Germline V gene lookup returns CDR1 KGHDR and CDR2 SFDVKD. This CDR3 is built from 17 residues. V lost 2 bases to trimming and J lost 5 bases; unmatched junction nucleotides: 6.